This T cell receptor beta chain was captured by sequencing in a study of OX40 agonist ivuxolimab in advanced cancers. For the study at large: Dose-escalation cases comprised hepatocellular carcinoma, melanoma, renal cell or head and neck cancer.

Study-level findings and limits: Low clonal expansion, among the lowest seen, marked partial responders at 0.1-3.0 mg/kg.

Using immunoSEQ multiplex PCR, the repertoire was profiled, and TCRdb retains in-frame clones only, with some absent. The top ten clones hold around 0.5% of a sample with some 74,000 clones, over 75% of them seen once. About this clone: Its antigen is undetermined.

Sequenced material: CD4+ or CD8+ T cells sorted from blood, taken in a trial of the OX40 agonist ivuxolimab. The sequence was obtained from an adult with an advanced solid tumor such as melanoma, head and neck, liver or kidney cancer.

The DNA for the CDR3 is TGTGCCAGCAGCATTAGCGGGAGCTCCTACGAGCAGTACTTC. This translates into CASSISGSSYEQYF. V and J are TRBV7-2 and TRBJ2-7, with 9 bases matching TRBD2. J gave up 0 bases and V 5 bases, and 2 bases lay outside the gene matches. The germline V gene encodes CDR1 SGHTA and CDR2 FQGNSA. The CDR3 has 14 amino acids.